One T cell receptor (beta chain) is described in this entry. Antigen specificity is unknown. This sample stems from a study of siplizumab effects on memory and regulatory T cells. The CDR3 runs 15 residues. V was shortened by 6 bases and J by 6 bases, with 17 bases between the two germline ends. Germline CDR1 reads LNHDA; CDR2 reads SQIVND (reference sequence). Clones were sequenced by immunoSEQ multiplex PCR, and TCRdb holds only the in-frame ones, with some missing. The sample lists 90,000 to 150,000 clones; roughly 95% were seen once. Findings of the study overall: Proliferating siplizumab-culture Tregs lacked confirmation of suppressive function. Naive T cells appeared more diverse than memory cells and seemed to be major alloresponse contributors. Siplizumab gave mappable alloreactive CD4+ clones an average Treg-derived fraction of approximately 69%, against around 30% in controls.

The sequence was obtained from a human donor in good health. This chain links TRBV19 with TRBJ1-4; no clear D. Sequenced material: non-Treg CD4+ T cells sorted from blood. The CDR3 DNA is TGTGCCAGTAGATCGGGAGCCTCTGGTTATGAAAAACTGTTTTTT. Protein: CASRSGASGYEKLFF.